The clone carrying this T cell receptor (beta chain) has just a few counts. At one end the junction does not follow the germline gene, possibly because of a read error. Authors' analysis steps: The authors estimated nucleated cell counts from reference gene primer amplification. Data came from immunoSEQ multiplex PCR; TCRdb stores just in-frame clones and leaves some out. V and J calls and clone size are those listed in that table; D and trimming were worked out from the DNA. The table shows about 88,000 clones, with over 65% occurring only once. These data belong to a study of blood T cell repertoires in COVID-19. As for the study in general: COVID-19 samples from acute and convalescent phases originated in the United States, Italy and Spain. T cells, B-cell-depleted T cells, or PBMCs provided the cDNA or gDNA that served as material.

CDR3 length: 15 amino acids. Per the germline V gene, CDR1 is SSHAT and CDR2 is FNYEAQ (reference sequence). This rearrangement joins TRBV7-7 to TRBJ2-1, with 8 bases matching TRBD2. Sequencing was carried out using peripheral blood. The clonotype originates from a human donor in a cohort sampled during active COVID-19. The DNA for the CDR3 is TGTGCTAGCAGCCTAAGCGGGGGCTCCTACAATGAGCAGTTCTTC. It translates to CASSLSGGSYNEQFF.